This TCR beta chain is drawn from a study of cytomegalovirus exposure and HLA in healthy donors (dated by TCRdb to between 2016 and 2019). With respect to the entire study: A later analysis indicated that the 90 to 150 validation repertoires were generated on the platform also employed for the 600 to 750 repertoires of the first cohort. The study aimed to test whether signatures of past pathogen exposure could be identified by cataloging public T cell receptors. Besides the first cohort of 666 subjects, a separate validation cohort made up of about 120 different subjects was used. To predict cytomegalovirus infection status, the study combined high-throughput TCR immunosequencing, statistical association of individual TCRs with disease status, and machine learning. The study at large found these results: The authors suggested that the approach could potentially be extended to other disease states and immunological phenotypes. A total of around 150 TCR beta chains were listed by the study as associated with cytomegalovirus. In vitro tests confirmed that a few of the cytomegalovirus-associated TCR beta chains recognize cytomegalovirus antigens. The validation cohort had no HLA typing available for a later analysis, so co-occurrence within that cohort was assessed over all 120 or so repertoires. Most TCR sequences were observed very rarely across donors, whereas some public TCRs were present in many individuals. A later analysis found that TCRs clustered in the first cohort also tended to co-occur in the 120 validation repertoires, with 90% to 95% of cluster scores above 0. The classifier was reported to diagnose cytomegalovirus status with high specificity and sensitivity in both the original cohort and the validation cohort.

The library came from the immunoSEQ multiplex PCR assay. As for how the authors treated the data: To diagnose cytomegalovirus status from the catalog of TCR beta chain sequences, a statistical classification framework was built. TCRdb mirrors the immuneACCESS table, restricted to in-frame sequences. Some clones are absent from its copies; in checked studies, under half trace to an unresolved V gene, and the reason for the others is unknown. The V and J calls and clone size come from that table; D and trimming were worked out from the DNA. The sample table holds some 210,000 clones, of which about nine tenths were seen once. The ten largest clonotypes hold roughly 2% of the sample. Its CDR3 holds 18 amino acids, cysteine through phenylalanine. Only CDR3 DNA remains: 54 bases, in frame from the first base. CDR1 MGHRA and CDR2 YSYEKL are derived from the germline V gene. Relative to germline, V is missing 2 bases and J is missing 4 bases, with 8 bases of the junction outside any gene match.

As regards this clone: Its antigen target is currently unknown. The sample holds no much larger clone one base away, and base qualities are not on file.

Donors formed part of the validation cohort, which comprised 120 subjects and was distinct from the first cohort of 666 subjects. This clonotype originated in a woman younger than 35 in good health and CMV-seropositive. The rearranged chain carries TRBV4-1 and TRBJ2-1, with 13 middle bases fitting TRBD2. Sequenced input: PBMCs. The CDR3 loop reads CASSQRRTSGSTYNEQFF. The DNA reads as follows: TGCGCCAGCAGCCAACGAAGGACTAGCGGGAGTACATACAATGAGCAGTTCTTC.